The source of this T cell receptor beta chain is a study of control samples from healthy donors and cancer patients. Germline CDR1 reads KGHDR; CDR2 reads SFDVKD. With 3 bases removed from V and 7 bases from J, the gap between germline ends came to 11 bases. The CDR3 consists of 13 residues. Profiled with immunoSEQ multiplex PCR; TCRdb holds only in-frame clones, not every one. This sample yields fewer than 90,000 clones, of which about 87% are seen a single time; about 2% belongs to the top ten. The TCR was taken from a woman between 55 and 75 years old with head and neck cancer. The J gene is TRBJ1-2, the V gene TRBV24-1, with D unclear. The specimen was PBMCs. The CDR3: CATSDARGSGYTF. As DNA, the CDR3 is TGTGCCACCAGTGATGCAAGAGGGAGTGGCTACACCTTC.